The 28 T cell receptor beta chains below come from one sample, sequenced in a study of T cells in tuberculosis. TCRdb's copy holds only in-frame clones and misses some; the assay was immunoSEQ multiplex PCR. Among about 32,000 clones, approximately 94% were seen once, and the ten largest hold more than 6.5%. The sample consisted of PBMCs. Receptor source: a donor under 30 with latent tuberculosis or without tuberculosis infection.

V and J are TRBV7-8 and TRBJ2-7; D is ambiguous. Germline V CDR1 and CDR2: SGHVS, FQNEAQ. The CDR3 length is 11 residues. The V gene lost 4 bases and the J gene lost 9 bases, with 10 bases spanning the gap. The CDR3 DNA reads TGTGCCAGCAGCTCAGCGTTTAGGCAGTACTTC. Protein product: CASSSAFRQYF.

V usage is TRBV6-5 and J usage is TRBJ2-2, with 12 bases aligning to TRBD2. This CDR3 is 15 amino acids long. In germline, CDR1 is MNHEY, CDR2 SVGAGI. Trimming took 5 bases from V and 4 from J; bases not matched to a gene: 2. The CDR3 is CASSLAGGFTGELFF. CDR3 nucleotide sequence: TGTGCCAGCAGTCTAGCGGGAGGGTTCACCGGGGAGCTGTTTTTT.

V usage is TRBV5-1 and J usage is TRBJ1-5; the D gene is possibly TRBD1 (6 bases). Trimming removed 3 bases from V and 5 bases from J, with 9 bases in between. In germline, CDR1 is SGHRS, CDR2 YFSETQ. The CDR3 sequence is 13 residues long. The CDR3 spells CASSSDSDQPQHF. The CDR3 DNA reads as TGCGCCAGCAGCTCGGACAGCGATCAGCCCCAGCATTTT.

This clone is a singleton in its sample. This chain connects TRBV5-6 to TRBJ2-5; D ambiguous. This CDR3 has 14 residues. Germline CDR1 reads SGHDT; CDR2 reads YYEEEE. Trimming stripped 0 bases from V and 5 bases from J, with 11 bases between. CDR3 in amino acids: CASSLGQMYETQYF. CDR3 DNA sequence: TGTGCCAGCAGCTTGGGTCAGATGTATGAGACCCAGTACTTC.

The gene calls are TRBV6-5 and TRBJ2-2; a weak D match, TRBD2 (5 bases). The germline gives CDR1 MNHEY, CDR2 SVGAGI. CDR3 length: 12 amino acids. The germline V and J ends were trimmed by 5 bases and 5 bases, with 6 bases remaining between them. CDR3 bases: TGTGCCAGCAGTCGGGGAACCGGGGAGCTGTTTTTT. Amino acids: CASSRGTGELFF.

This chain joins TRBV27 and TRBJ2-7; 10 bases fit TRBD1. This CDR3 region has 15 residues. Germline CDR1 MNHEY, CDR2 SMNVEV (reference sequence). J lost 4 bases, V lost 5 bases, and 8 bases had no gene match. CDR3 sequence: CASSKIDRGRYEQYF. In DNA form, the CDR3 reads TGTGCCAGCAGTAAAATTGACAGGGGGCGATACGAGCAGTACTTC.

The genes are TRBV29-1 and TRBJ1-1; D might be TRBD1 (6 bases). V lost 6 bases, J lost 11 bases, and 16 bases lay in between. This CDR3 is 11 amino acids long. Looked up from germline, CDR1 is SQVTM and CDR2 is ANQGSEA. CDR3 sequence: CSVSDGGHAFF. The DNA of the CDR3 is TGCAGCGTCTCTGACGGGGGGCACGCTTTCTTT.

The rearrangement uses TRBV6-1 and TRBJ2-5; D perhaps matches TRBD2 (6 bases). Germline lookup yields CDR1 MNHNS and CDR2 SASEGT. The V end lost 4 bases, the J end lost 5 bases, and 11 bases lay between the germline ends. There are 13 residues in the CDR3. The CDR3 sequence: CASSAGLVETQYF. CDR3 DNA sequence: TGTGCCAGCAGTGCGGGACTGGTGGAGACCCAGTACTTC.

The chain carries TRBV5-1 and TRBJ2-5; 7 bases agree with TRBD2. CDR1 and CDR2 from the germline V gene are SGHRS and YFSETQ. Losses at the gene ends were 0 bases for V and 4 bases for J; bases not matched to a gene: 0. This CDR3 comprises 13 residues. Here the CDR3 reads CASSLAGGETQYF. The CDR3 DNA follows: TGCGCCAGCAGCTTGGCGGGGGGAGAGACCCAGTACTTC.

The rearrangement uses TRBV18 and TRBJ2-3; TRBD2 aligns across 9 bases. The CDR3 spans 15 residues. V lost 4 bases, J lost 0 bases, and 2 bases stayed unmatched. Germline V gives CDR1 KGHSH, CDR2 LQKENI. The CDR3 sequence: CASSLSGSSTDTQYF. CDR3 nucleotides: TGTGCCAGCTCACTTAGCGGGAGTAGCACAGATACGCAGTATTTT.

The chain combines TRBV28 with TRBJ2-3; tentatively, D is TRBD2 (5 bases). Germline V gene lookup returns CDR1 MDHEN and CDR2 SYDVKM. The length of the CDR3 is 17 residues. V lost 6 bases and J lost 1, with 20 bases in between. The DNA of the CDR3 is TGTGCCAGCAGGAGAAACCGAGGGTGGTCTGGCACAGATACGCAGTATTTT. Its protein is CASRRNRGWSGTDTQYF. The complete variable domain, with remaining parts taken from reference TRBV28 and TRBJ2-3, reads DVKVTQSSRYLVKRTGEKVFLECVQDMDHENMFWYRQDPGLGLRLIYFSYDVKMKEKGDIPEGYSVSREKKERFSLILESASTNQTSMYLCASRRNRGWSGTDTQYFGPGTRLTVL.

The chain has TRBV2 and TRBJ2-1; no reliable D call. V lost 7 bases and J 8 bases, leaving 24 bases between the germline ends. Looked up from germline, CDR1 is SNHLY and CDR2 is FYNNEI. The CDR3 has 16 amino acids. CDR3 coding DNA: TGTGCCAGCACCCTAGAGACCCTTCAACCCCCCCATGAGCAGTTCTTC. It codes for CASTLETLQPPHEQFF.

V and J are TRBV9 and TRBJ2-1; 7 positions agree with TRBD2. V lost 0 bases to trimming and J lost 9 bases; unmatched junction nucleotides: 3. This CDR3 is 13 amino acids long. Per germline, CDR1 SGDLS and CDR2 YYNGEE. The CDR3 spells CASSVVGRTEQFF. The CDR3 nucleotides are TGTGCCAGCAGCGTAGTCGGGAGGACTGAGCAGTTCTTC.

The chain uses TRBV6-6 and TRBJ2-7; weak D call: TRBD2 (6 bases). V was clipped by 5 bases and J by 11 bases, with 13 bases between them. Germline CDR1 MNHNY, CDR2 SVGAGI (reference sequence). The CDR3 extends over 11 amino acids. Written as DNA, the CDR3 is TGTGCCAGCAGTCTGGGGGGTCTGGAGTACTTC. Translating gives CASSLGGLEYF.

The rearrangement links TRBV11-2 to TRBJ1-2; 8 bases are a match to TRBD1. V was clipped by 6 bases and J by 8 bases; unmatched bases: 8. This CDR3 comprises 13 residues. Germline V lookup: CDR1 SGHAT, CDR2 FQNNGV. The CDR3 loop reads CASSPGQGGGYTF. The CDR3 coding sequence is TGTGCCAGCAGTCCAGGACAGGGCGGCGGCTACACCTTC.

This rearrangement joins TRBV19 to TRBJ1-4; D remains unclear. Germline V CDR1 and CDR2: LNHDA, SQIVND (reference sequence). The V gene lost 6 bases and the J gene lost 0 bases, with 8 bases spanning the gap. This CDR3 comprises 14 residues. The DNA of the CDR3 is TGTGCCAGTAGCTACGGTGCAACTAATGAAAAACTGTTTTTT. Its protein is CASSYGATNEKLFF.

This chain connects TRBV27 to TRBJ1-4; 7 nucleotides match TRBD1. Trimming cost V 3 bases and J 2 bases; bases outside gene matches: 3. CDR1 and CDR2 (germline): MNHEY, SMNVEV (reference sequence). The CDR3 runs to 15 residues. The CDR3 protein is CASSFRGWTNEKLFF. Here the CDR3 DNA reads TGTGCCAGCAGTTTCAGGGGGTGGACTAATGAAAAACTGTTTTTT.

CDR3 in amino acids: CASSPQTAVYGYTF. CDR3 bases: TGTGCCAGCTCACCGCAGACAGCCGTCTATGGCTACACCTTC. This chain uses TRBV18 with TRBJ1-2; a possible D gene is TRBD1 (5 bases). This CDR3 has 14 residues. Between the trimmed V and J ends, which lost 3 bases and 4 bases, there was a span of 12 bases. In germline, CDR1 is KGHSH, CDR2 LQKENI.

V usage is TRBV5-8 and J usage is TRBJ2-3; TRBD2 agrees at 12 bases. After removal of 4 bases from V and 7 bases from J, the junction contained 10 bases not matched to a gene. Germline V CDR1 and CDR2: SGHTS, YDEGEE. There are 16 residues in the CDR3. CDR3: CASSRGTSGLIYTQYF. CDR3 coding DNA: TGTGCCAGCAGCCGAGGGACTAGCGGGCTGATATATACGCAGTATTTT.

This chain links TRBV2 with TRBJ2-1, with 7 bases matching TRBD1. V dropped 0 bases and J dropped 7; count of bases not matched to a gene: 3. The CDR3 contains 14 residues. Germline V gene lookup returns CDR1 SNHLY and CDR2 FYNNEI. Here the CDR3 reads CASSEAQGQNEQFF. As DNA, the CDR3 is TGTGCCAGCAGTGAAGCGCAGGGACAGAATGAGCAGTTCTTC.

The chain links TRBV12-5 to TRBJ2-3, with 7 bases that match TRBD2. Germline V gene sequence: CDR1 LGHNT, CDR2 FRNRAP. V gave up 5 bases and J gave up 3 bases; unmatched junction bases: 11. The CDR3 is made up of 16 amino acids. In DNA, the CDR3 is TGTGCTAGTGGTCCCCCAGGCCTAGCGGATACAGATACGCAGTATTTT. Translation: CASGPPGLADTDTQYF.

J is TRBJ1-1 and V is TRBV30; possibly TRBD1 for D (5 bases). The length of the CDR3 is 13 residues. V was trimmed by 3 bases and J by 5 bases, leaving 13 bases between them. Germline lookup yields CDR1 GTSNPN and CDR2 SVGIG (reference sequence). The CDR3 nucleotides read TGTGCCTGGAGCGGGGGGACGTGGACTGAAGCTTTCTTT. It encodes CAWSGGTWTEAFF.

This CDR3 reads CSAATGDEQYF. CDR3 nucleotide sequence: TGCAGTGCTGCGACAGGGGACGAGCAGTACTTC. The chain combines TRBV20-1 with TRBJ2-7; 8 bases are shared with TRBD1. This CDR3 has 11 amino acids. The germline CDR1 and CDR2 sequences are DFQATT and SNEGSKA (reference sequence). V was clipped by 5 bases and J by 5 bases; unmatched bases: 2.

V and J are TRBV5-4 and TRBJ2-5; D is perhaps TRBD1 (5 bases). Germline values: CDR1 SGHNT, CDR2 YYREEE (reference sequence). With 3 bases removed from V and 5 bases from J, the gap between germline ends came to 5 bases. The length of the CDR3 is 11 residues. CDR3 sequence: CASSSGETQYF. In DNA form, the CDR3 reads TGTGCCAGCAGCTCAGGGGAGACCCAGTACTTC.

The chain combines TRBV5-1 with TRBJ2-7; a possible D gene is TRBD2 (5 bases). CDR1 and CDR2 (germline): SGHRS, YFSETQ. Trimming pared 0 bases from V and 6 bases from J, leaving 10 bases between. CDR3 length: 13 residues. Written as DNA, the CDR3 is TGCGCCAGCAGCTTGGTGAGGGCCACCGAGCAGTACTTC. Residues: CASSLVRATEQYF.

This chain connects TRBV28 to TRBJ2-5, with D maybe TRBD1 (5 bases). Per the germline V gene, CDR1 is MDHEN and CDR2 is SYDVKM. There are 14 residues in the CDR3. Trimming stripped 3 bases from V and 5 bases from J, with 13 bases between. The CDR3 sequence: CASSFRQSEETQYF. The CDR3 coding sequence is TGTGCCAGCAGTTTCAGACAGTCTGAGGAGACCCAGTACTTC.

The genes are TRBV2 and TRBJ2-1; tentatively, D is TRBD2 (5 bases). V gave up 10 bases and J gave up 1 base, with 8 bases separating them. This CDR3 region has 12 residues. CDR1 SNHLY and CDR2 FYNNEI come from the germline V gene. Here the CDR3 DNA reads TGTGCCAACCGCGGGTCCTACAATGAGCAGTTCTTC. It specifies CANRGSYNEQFF.

The rearrangement joins TRBV6-1 to TRBJ1-5, with 9 nucleotides matching TRBD1. V was pared by 8 bases and J by 7 bases, with 12 bases of the junction left unmatched. This CDR3 is 15 amino acids long. Germline V gene lookup returns CDR1 MNHNS and CDR2 SASEGT. The CDR3 DNA follows: TGTGCCAGCGGGTTTGGGACAGGGTTCGGACAGCCCCAGCATTTT. It codes for CASGFGTGFGQPQHF.